This T cell receptor beta chain was sequenced in a study of T cell changes during pregnancy in multiple sclerosis. Assay used: immunoSEQ multiplex PCR; TCRdb lists only in-frame clones, some missing. The table includes around 72,000 clones, about nine tenths detected once. The specimen was peripheral blood, collected in the third trimester of pregnancy. The sequence was obtained from a female donor in good health, enrolled as a control in a pregnancy study.

In DNA, the CDR3 is TGCGCCAGCAGCTACGGAGGGACCGGCAGAACTGAAGCTTTCTTT. Protein: CASSYGGTGRTEAFF. V usage is TRBV5-1 and J usage is TRBJ1-1; D is possibly TRBD1 (5 bases). V was pared by 3 bases and J by 5 bases, with 17 bases between. CDR3 size: 15 residues. Germline loops: CDR1 SGHRS, CDR2 YFSETQ.